A selection of T cell receptor beta chains follows, all from one sample in a study of cytotoxic CD8 clonotypes in ibrutinib-treated CLL. Clones were sequenced by immunoSEQ multiplex PCR, and TCRdb holds only the in-frame ones, with some missing. Of about 86,000 clones in the sample, about 82% are singletons; the top ten hold 5% to 6%. The sequencing here drew on PBMCs, taken before ibrutinib treatment. Receptors were obtained from a human donor with chronic lymphocytic leukemia. Both conserved end residues are part of each CDR3. The order of the fields is clone size, V gene, D gene, J gene, CDR3 protein, CDR3 DNA. The D gene is left open where the match is weak. For some rows the clone size is stated as once, few or many, or as a class when expanded; others skip it.

-	TRBV28	-	TRBJ2-7	CASSSAATGAYEQYF	TGTGCCAGCAGTTCCGCCGCGACAGGAGCCTACGAGCAGTACTTC
-	TRBV5-6	TRBD1	TRBJ1-2	CASSLLRGPDYGYTF	TGTGCCAGCAGCTTGTTGAGGGGGCCGGACTATGGCTACACCTTC
-	TRBV6-1	-	TRBJ1-1	CASRPPRQVLGEAFF	TGTGCCAGCAGACCTCCCAGACAGGTGTTGGGTGAAGCTTTCTTT
-	TRBV27	-	TRBJ2-2	CASSPFGAGNTGELFF	TGTGCCAGCAGTCCCTTCGGGGCCGGGAACACCGGGGAGCTGTTTTTT
-	TRBV7-9	-	TRBJ1-3	CASSLLAVPYGNTIYF	TGTGCCAGCAGCTTATTAGCAGTCCCTTACGGAAACACCATATATTTT
-	TRBV6-1	-	TRBJ2-7	CASSRAWERGYEQYF	TGTGCCAGCAGCCGGGCGTGGGAGAGGGGGTACGAGCAGTACTTC
-	TRBV14	-	TRBJ1-1	CASSQDSGVTEAFF	TGTGCCAGCAGCCAAGATAGTGGGGTCACTGAAGCTTTCTTT
-	TRBV7-3	TRBD2	TRBJ2-1	CASSPQGGRPPGEQFF	TGTGCCAGCAGCCCTCAAGGCGGGAGGCCTCCGGGCGAGCAGTTCTTC
-	TRBV7-9	TRBD2	TRBJ2-7	CASSPAVTSGTLEQYF	TGTGCCAGCAGCCCAGCAGTGACTAGCGGGACCCTCGAGCAGTACTTC
-	TRBV5-4	-	TRBJ2-1	CASSLLGGGEQFF	TGTGCCAGCAGCTTGCTCGGGGGCGGTGAGCAGTTCTTC
-	TRBV4-1	-	TRBJ1-4	CASSQDSLGRGGEKLFF	TGCGCCAGCAGCCAAGACTCCTTAGGCAGGGGCGGTGAAAAACTGTTTTTT
-	TRBV6-1	-	TRBJ1-2	CASSLTDSYYGYTF	TGTGCCAGCAGTCTTACGGACAGTTACTATGGCTACACCTTC
-	TRBV7-6	TRBD2	TRBJ2-7	CASSPGTSGTYEQYF	TGTGCCAGCAGCCCCGGGACTAGCGGTACCTACGAGCAGTACTTC
-	TRBV6-6	-	TRBJ2-7	CASISLAFPYEQYF	TGTGCCAGCATAAGCCTAGCGTTTCCCTACGAGCAGTACTTC
-	TRBV19	-	TRBJ1-5	CASSIGYGRVLNQPQHF	TGTGCCAGTAGTATAGGGTATGGCAGGGTGCTTAATCAGCCCCAGCATTTT
-	TRBV12-5	-	TRBJ1-5	CASAKLGQTKDNQPQHF	TGTGCTAGTGCGAAGCTGGGGCAGACAAAAGATAATCAGCCCCAGCATTTT
few	TRBV14	-	TRBJ1-5	CASSQTNSNQPQHF	TGTGCCAGCAGCCAAACAAATAGCAATCAGCCCCAGCATTTT
-	TRBV5-4	TRBD2	TRBJ2-2	CASSSRVREGNTGELFF	TGTGCCAGCAGCTCGCGTGTGCGGGAGGGAAACACCGGGGAGCTGTTTTTT
-	TRBV18	TRBD1	TRBJ1-2	CASSPGTGDYGYTF	TGTGCCAGCTCGCCCGGGACAGGGGACTATGGCTACACCTTC
-	TRBV6-5	-	TRBJ2-7	CASSGERDYEQYF	TGTGCCAGTTCCGGGGAGCGAGACTACGAGCAGTACTTC
-	TRBV9	-	TRBJ2-6	CASSLDPSGANVLTF	TGTGCCAGCAGCTTGGACCCCTCTGGGGCCAACGTCCTGACTTTC
once	TRBV27	-	TRBJ2-7	CASSLSDGGAQYF	TGTGCCAGCAGTTTATCGGACGGGGGAGCGCAGTACTTC
-	TRBV5-1	TRBD2	TRBJ2-2	CASSLGLAANTGELFF	TGCGCCAGCAGCCTCGGACTAGCGGCGAACACCGGGGAGCTGTTTTTT
-	TRBV19	-	TRBJ2-1	CASSITNRGNEQFF	TGTGCCAGTAGTATAACTAACCGGGGCAATGAGCAGTTCTTC
once	TRBV11-2	TRBD1	TRBJ2-3	CASSLDRGYGDTQYF	TGTGCCAGCAGCTTAGACAGGGGGTACGGGGATACGCAGTATTTT
-	TRBV5-1	TRBD2	TRBJ2-1	CASSLAGLAYDEQFF	TGCGCCAGCAGCTTGGCGGGACTAGCCTACGATGAGCAGTTCTTC
-	TRBV9	TRBD2	TRBJ2-7	CASSVEGLAGAYEQYF	TGTGCCAGCAGCGTAGAAGGGCTAGCGGGAGCCTACGAGCAGTACTTC
-	TRBV29-1	-	TRBJ2-3	CSVSVLLAQTASVGNTQYF	TGCAGCGTTTCTGTCCTTCTGGCCCAGACAGCCTCGGTCGGAAATACGCAGTATTTT
-	TRBV19	-	TRBJ2-7	CARVIAAGGTGTYEQYF	TGTGCCAGGGTTATAGCGGCAGGCGGGACGGGAACCTACGAGCAGTACTTC
-	TRBV29-1	TRBD1	TRBJ1-1	CSGAGTGLAFF	TGCAGCGGGGCTGGGACAGGGTTAGCTTTCTTT
-	TRBV7-9	-	TRBJ2-7	CASSSHIGTGAYEQYF	TGTGCCAGCAGCTCACATATTGGGACGGGGGCCTACGAGCAGTACTTC
-	TRBV30	-	TRBJ2-7	CAWRYRSSYEQYF	TGTGCCTGGCGTTACAGGAGTTCCTACGAGCAGTACTTC
-	TRBV2	-	TRBJ2-5	CASLRNMRDRTQYF	TGTGCCAGCTTACGTAATATGCGAGACAGGACCCAGTACTTC
-	TRBV10-3	-	TRBJ2-1	CAISEVASYNEQFF	TGTGCCATCAGTGAAGTGGCTTCCTACAATGAGCAGTTCTTC
-	TRBV5-4	TRBD1	TRBJ2-7	CASSLGTGYEQYF	TGTGCCAGCAGCCTCGGGACAGGGTACGAGCAGTACTTC
-	TRBV28	-	TRBJ1-1	CASTGLGTEAFF	TGTGCCAGCACAGGGTTGGGCACTGAAGCTTTCTTT
-	TRBV25-1	-	TRBJ2-1	CASRGEQGYNEQFF	TGTGCCAGCAGAGGGGAACAGGGATACAATGAGCAGTTCTTC
once	TRBV15	TRBD2	TRBJ2-6	CATSASRGGRPQPNVLTF	TGTGCCACCAGCGCAAGTAGAGGCGGGAGACCCCAGCCCAACGTCCTGACTTTC
-	TRBV20-1	-	TRBJ1-2	CSASTDYGYTF	TGCAGTGCTAGTACAGACTATGGCTACACCTTC
-	TRBV7-9	-	TRBJ2-7	CASSGRQAYEQYF	TGTGCCAGCAGCGGACGACAGGCGTACGAGCAGTACTTC
few	TRBV7-2	TRBD1	TRBJ2-7	CASWGGQAQNYEQYF	TGTGCCAGTTGGGGCGGACAGGCGCAAAACTACGAGCAGTACTTC
-	TRBV14	TRBD2	TRBJ2-6	CASFAFGGSGANVLTF	TGTGCCAGCTTTGCCTTCGGGGGGTCTGGGGCCAACGTCCTGACTTTC
-	TRBV7-2	-	TRBJ2-7	CASSLDSTYYEQYF	TGTGCCAGCAGCTTAGATTCGACTTACTACGAGCAGTACTTC
-	TRBV10-3	-	TRBJ1-2	CAISESGGYTF	TGTGCCATCAGTGAATCTGGGGGCTACACCTTC
-	TRBV9	-	TRBJ1-1	CASSVDTGYGRTEAFF	TGTGCCAGCAGCGTAGACACAGGGTATGGTCGGACTGAAGCTTTCTTT
-	TRBV27	TRBD1	TRBJ2-7	CASSWGQGRVQYF	TGTGCCAGCAGTTGGGGACAGGGACGGGTGCAGTACTTC
-	TRBV5-1	TRBD1	TRBJ2-5	CASSPRHGTGRETQYF	TGCGCCAGCAGCCCCAGACACGGGACAGGGCGGGAGACCCAGTACTTC
-	TRBV6-5	TRBD2	TRBJ2-1	CASSRGTSGYNEQFF	TGTGCCAGCAGCCGGGGGACTAGCGGCTACAATGAGCAGTTCTTC
-	TRBV7-2	-	TRBJ2-7	CASRGAGLSYEQYF	TGTGCCAGCAGAGGGGCGGGCCTCTCCTACGAGCAGTACTTC
once	TRBV18	-	TRBJ2-1	CASSHGSSYNEQFF	TGTGCCAGCTCACACGGGAGCTCCTACAATGAGCAGTTCTTC
-	TRBV7-3	-	TRBJ2-1	CASSLRGSSYNEQFF	TGTGCCAGCAGCTTAAGGGGGAGCTCCTACAATGAGCAGTTCTTC
-	TRBV12-5	-	TRBJ2-1	CASGLGLKTSRINDEQFF	TGTGCTAGTGGTTTGGGCCTAAAGACCTCACGGATAAACGATGAGCAGTTCTTC
few	TRBV9	TRBD2	TRBJ2-1	CASSVEGSGRVFGYNEQFF	TGTGCCAGCAGCGTAGAGGGTAGCGGGAGGGTTTTTGGATACAATGAGCAGTTCTTC
few	TRBV9	TRBD1	TRBJ2-7	CASSVQDRVYEQYF	TGTGCCAGCAGCGTCCAGGACAGGGTCTACGAGCAGTACTTC
-	TRBV5-8	-	TRBJ1-2	CASSKPQGYGYTF	TGTGCCAGCAGCAAACCACAGGGTTATGGCTACACCTTC